The present T cell receptor (beta chain) was sequenced within a study of T cells after posttransplantation cyclophosphamide. General study results and limits: Recipient CMV seropositivity and CMV reactivation strongly tracked TRB clonality. Blood and skin or GI T cell repertoires showed limited TRB overlap. Donor CD8+ memory clones often dominated recipient blood repertoires at later times.

Comments on this clone: The target antigen is unknown.

CDR1 and CDR2 from the germline V gene are SGHVS and FNYEAQ. This CDR3 contains 15 residues. V shed 3 bases, J shed 4 bases, and the junction held 6 bases outside the gene matches. A marrow graft followed busulfan-fludarabine conditioning, with cyclophosphamide on days +3 and +4. Sequenced by immunoSEQ multiplex PCR; TCRdb stores in-frame clones only, minus some. The table shows 6,000 to 9,500 clones, with 82% occurring only once. This sequence was found in a female patient aged 40-50 years who received an allogeneic stem cell transplant from a related donor, was CMV-positive, and had no GVHD. The graft donor may be the source of some T cells. The sample was CD4+ T cells sorted from blood, taken 1162 days after allogeneic stem cell transplant with posttransplant cyclophosphamide. The chain has TRBV7-6 and TRBJ1-5, with TRBD1 identical over 7 bases. The DNA of the CDR3 is TGTGCCAGCAGCTTGGGACAGCCACCTAATCAGCCCCAGCATTTT. Its protein is CASSLGQPPNQPQHF.